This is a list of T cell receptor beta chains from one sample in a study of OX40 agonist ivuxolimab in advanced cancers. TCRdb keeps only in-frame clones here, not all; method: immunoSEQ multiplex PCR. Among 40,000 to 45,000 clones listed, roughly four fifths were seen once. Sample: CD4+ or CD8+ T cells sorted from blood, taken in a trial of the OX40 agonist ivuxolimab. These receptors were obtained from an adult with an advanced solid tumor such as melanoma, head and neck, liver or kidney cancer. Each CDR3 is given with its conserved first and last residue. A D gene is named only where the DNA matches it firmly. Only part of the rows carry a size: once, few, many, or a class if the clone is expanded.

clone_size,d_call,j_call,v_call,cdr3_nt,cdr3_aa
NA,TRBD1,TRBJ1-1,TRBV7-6,TGTGCCAGCAGCTACGGACAGGGAACTTCGAACACTGAAGCTTTCTTT,CASSYGQGTSNTEAFF
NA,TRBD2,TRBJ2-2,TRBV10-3,TGTGCCATCGGGGGAGCGGGGGGAAACACCGGGGAGCTGTTTTTT,CAIGGAGGNTGELFF
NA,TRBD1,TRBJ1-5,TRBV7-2,TGTGCCAGCAGACCAGACAGGGGTGGCAATCAGCCCCAGCATTTT,CASRPDRGGNQPQHF
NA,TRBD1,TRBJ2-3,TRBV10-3,TGTGCCATCAGTGAGTCGAGAGGGGGCTGGAGAGATACGCAGTATTTT,CAISESRGGWRDTQYF
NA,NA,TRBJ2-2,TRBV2,TGTGCCAGTCATCTTGGGGTTACGAACACCGGGGAGCTGTTTTTT,CASHLGVTNTGELFF
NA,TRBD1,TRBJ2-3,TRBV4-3,TGCGCCAGCAGCCCCTTAATGAAGGGGGCTGGTACAGATACGCAGTATTTT,CASSPLMKGAGTDTQYF
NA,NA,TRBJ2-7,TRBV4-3,TGCGCCAGCAGCCAAGACTCCTCTGGGGGCAGGACCTACGAGCAGTACTTC,CASSQDSSGGRTYEQYF
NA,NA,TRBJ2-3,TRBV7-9,TGTGCCAGCAGCTATAGCACAGATACGCAGTATTTT,CASSYSTDTQYF
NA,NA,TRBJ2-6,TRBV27,TGTGCCAGCAGTTCGCTGGGGTCTGGGGCCAACGTCCTGACTTTC,CASSSLGSGANVLTF
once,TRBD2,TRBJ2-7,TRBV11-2,TGTGCCAGCAGCTTACTGGGAGGGGTCCCCTACGAGCAGTACTTC,CASSLLGGVPYEQYF
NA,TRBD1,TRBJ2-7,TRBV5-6,TGTGCCAGCAGCTTCGGACAGGGCGGGCAGTACTTC,CASSFGQGGQYF
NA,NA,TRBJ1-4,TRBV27,TGTGCCAGCAGATTAAATAGGGGGGCCACAACTAATGAAAAACTGTTTTTT,CASRLNRGATTNEKLFF
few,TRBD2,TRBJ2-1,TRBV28,TGTGCCAGCAGTGCGTGGCGGGAGGATAGCAATGAGCAGTTCTTC,CASSAWREDSNEQFF
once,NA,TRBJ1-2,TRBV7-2,TGTGCCAGCAGCTTAGGAAGGGGCGTTCAATTCGGTGGCTACACCTTC,CASSLGRGVQFGGYTF
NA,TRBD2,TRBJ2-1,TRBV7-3,TGTGCCAGCAGCCGCCGGACTAGCGGGGGGGTAGATGAGCAGTTCTTC,CASSRRTSGGVDEQFF
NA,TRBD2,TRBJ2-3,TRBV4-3,TGCGCCAGCAGCCAACTAGCGGGGGGTAACACAGATACGCAGTATTTT,CASSQLAGGNTDTQYF
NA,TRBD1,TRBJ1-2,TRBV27,TGTGCCAGCAGTTTATTGACAGGGGATGGCTACACCTTC,CASSLLTGDGYTF
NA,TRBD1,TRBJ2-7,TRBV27,TGTGCCAGCAGTTCCGGGACAGATTCCTACGAGCAGTACTTC,CASSSGTDSYEQYF
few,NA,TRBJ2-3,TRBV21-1,TGTGCCAGCAGCAGGGGATCGGGACAGATCACAGATACGCAGTATTTT,CASSRGSGQITDTQYF
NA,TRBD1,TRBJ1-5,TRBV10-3,TGTGCCATCAGTGAAACAGGGGGAGTGAATCAGCCCCAGCATTTT,CAISETGGVNQPQHF
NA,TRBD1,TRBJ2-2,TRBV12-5,TGTGCTAGTGGACGACAGGGGCAGAACACCGGGGAGCTGTTTTTT,CASGRQGQNTGELFF
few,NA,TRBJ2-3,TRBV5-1,TGCGCCAGCAGCTTGGCCCAGGGACTAGATACGCAGTATTTT,CASSLAQGLDTQYF
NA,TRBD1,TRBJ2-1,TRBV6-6,TGTGCCAGCAGAACCGGACAGGTAAAAGGGGATGAGCAGTTCTTC,CASRTGQVKGDEQFF
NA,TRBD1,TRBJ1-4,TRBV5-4,TGTGCCAGCAGCTTGAGGTCAGGGGGGGGTGGTGAAAAACTGTTTTTT,CASSLRSGGGGEKLFF
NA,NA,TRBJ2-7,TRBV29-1,TGCAGCGTTGAAGACCAGACAGGCTCCTACGAGCAGTACTTC,CSVEDQTGSYEQYF
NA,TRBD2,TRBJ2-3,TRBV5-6,TGTGCCAGCAGCTTAGATAGCGGGAGAACAGATACGCAGTATTTT,CASSLDSGRTDTQYF
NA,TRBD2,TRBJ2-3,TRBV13,TGTGCCAGCAGCTCGACCCTCTCTAGCGGGAGGGGGTCAGATACGCAGTATTTT,CASSSTLSSGRGSDTQYF
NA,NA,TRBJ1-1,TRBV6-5,TGTGCCAGCAGTAAATCACCACAGGGACGGACTGAAGCTTTCTTT,CASSKSPQGRTEAFF
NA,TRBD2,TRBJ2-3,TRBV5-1,TGCGCCAGCAGCAGCCGGGGGACTAGCTTAGCAGATACGCAGTATTTT,CASSSRGTSLADTQYF
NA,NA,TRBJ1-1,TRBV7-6,TGTGCCAGCAGCTTAAAGACAGGCGGGAACACTGAAGCTTTCTTT,CASSLKTGGNTEAFF
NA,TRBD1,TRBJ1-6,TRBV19,TGTGCCAGTAGTGAGACAGGGGGTTATGATTCACCCCTCCACTTT,CASSETGGYDSPLHF
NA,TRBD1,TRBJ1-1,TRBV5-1,TGCGCCAGCAGCCCTATGGGACAGGGGAACACTGAAGCTTTCTTT,CASSPMGQGNTEAFF
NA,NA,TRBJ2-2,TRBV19,TGTGCCAGTAGTATAGGCGGGACTGGGACCGGGGAGCTGTTTTTT,CASSIGGTGTGELFF
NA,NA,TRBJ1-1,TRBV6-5,TGTGCCAGCAGCCAACAGGGCATTGAAGCTTTCTTT,CASSQQGIEAFF
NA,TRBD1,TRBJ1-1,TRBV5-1,TGCGCCAGCAGGGCTGGGGGAGGGACAGGGATCACTGAAGCTTTCTTT,CASRAGGGTGITEAFF
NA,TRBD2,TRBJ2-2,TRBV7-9,TGTGCCAGCAGCAATAGCGGGGGCGCGAACACCGGGGAGCTGTTTTTT,CASSNSGGANTGELFF
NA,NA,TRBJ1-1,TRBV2,TGTGCCAGCAGTGAAGGGGCCCTAAACACTGAAGCTTTCTTT,CASSEGALNTEAFF
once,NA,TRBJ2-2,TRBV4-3,TGCGCCAGCAGCCAAGATCCCCAGGGTTACACCGGGGAGCTGTTTTTT,CASSQDPQGYTGELFF
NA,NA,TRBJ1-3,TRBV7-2,TGTGCCAGCAGCCCCGGCTTCCGCCGGAACACCATATATTTT,CASSPGFRRNTIYF
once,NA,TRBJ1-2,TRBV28,TGTGCCAGCACCTGGGGGGGGGCGGACTATGGCTACACCTTC,CASTWGGADYGYTF
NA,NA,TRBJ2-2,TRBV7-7,TGTGCTAGCAGCCGGACCGCCGGGGAGCTGTTTTTT,CASSRTAGELFF
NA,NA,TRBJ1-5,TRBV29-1,TGCAGCGTCTTAGCCACCTCCGAGGGGCCCCAGCATTTT,CSVLATSEGPQHF
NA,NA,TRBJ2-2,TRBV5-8,TGTGCCAGCAGCTTGCGTGTTACCGGGGAGCTGTTTTTT,CASSLRVTGELFF
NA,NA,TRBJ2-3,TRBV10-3,TGTGCCATCAGTGGAGCCCTTAGCACAGATACGCAGTATTTT,CAISGALSTDTQYF
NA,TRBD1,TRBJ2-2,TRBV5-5,TGTGCCAGCAGCTTTGGCCAGTTCAGGGGGCATGGCACCGGGGAGCTGTTTTTT,CASSFGQFRGHGTGELFF
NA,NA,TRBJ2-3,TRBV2,TGTGCCAGGGGGGACAATACGCAGTATTTT,CARGDNTQYF